The clone carrying this T cell receptor (beta chain) was counted ten times or more. After removal of 5 bases from V and 3 bases from J, the junction contained 6 bases not matched to a gene. Per germline, CDR1 LGHDT and CDR2 YNNKEL (reference sequence). The CDR3 loop spans 14 amino acids. These data belong to a study of T-cell reconstitution after alpha-beta-depleted transplantation in children. A TCRbeta library incorporating unique molecular identifiers was prepared. TCRdb redid the calling of the PCR reads with MiXCR, one entry per CDR3 protein. Found here are around 87,000 distinct CDR3 sequences, 8% to 9% of them singletons; the top ten hold approximately 6.6%.

The specimen was PBMCs from the stem cell graft donor, collected from the stem cell graft. The chain links TRBV3-1 to TRBJ2-7; 8 bases map to TRBD1. The TCR comes from a human donor who donated a stem cell graft to a child with congenital amegakaryocytic thrombocytopenia. The CDR3 region has the DNA TGTGCCAGCAGCTTACCGGGACAGGTCTACGAGCAGTACTTC. Translated: CASSLPGQVYEQYF.